This T cell receptor beta chain comes out of a study of response to subunit inactivated influenza vaccine. Findings and caveats of the study: A suggestion made by the authors is that each seasonal influenza vaccination recruits few new T cells.

This clonotype was seen a handful of times. Its antigen is undetermined. Germline CDR1 DFQATT, CDR2 SNEGSKA (reference sequence). Trimming took 3 bases from V and 8 from J, leaving 14 bases between them. The CDR3 has 13 amino acids. TCRdb used MiXCR to reprocess the RT-PCR reads, holding one entry per CDR3 protein. The data show around 470,000 distinct CDR3 sequences, around 7.7% seen once. The chain uses TRBV20-1 and TRBJ2-1; possibly TRBD2 for D (5 bases). This TCR was recovered from a man between 50 and 75 years old who received an inactivated influenza vaccine. Here the sequenced sample was PBMCs from blood, taken 23 months after vaccination. The chain's CDR3 is CSARRAFGYEQFF. In nucleotides, the CDR3 is TGCAGTGCTAGGAGGGCCTTTGGCTATGAGCAGTTCTTC.